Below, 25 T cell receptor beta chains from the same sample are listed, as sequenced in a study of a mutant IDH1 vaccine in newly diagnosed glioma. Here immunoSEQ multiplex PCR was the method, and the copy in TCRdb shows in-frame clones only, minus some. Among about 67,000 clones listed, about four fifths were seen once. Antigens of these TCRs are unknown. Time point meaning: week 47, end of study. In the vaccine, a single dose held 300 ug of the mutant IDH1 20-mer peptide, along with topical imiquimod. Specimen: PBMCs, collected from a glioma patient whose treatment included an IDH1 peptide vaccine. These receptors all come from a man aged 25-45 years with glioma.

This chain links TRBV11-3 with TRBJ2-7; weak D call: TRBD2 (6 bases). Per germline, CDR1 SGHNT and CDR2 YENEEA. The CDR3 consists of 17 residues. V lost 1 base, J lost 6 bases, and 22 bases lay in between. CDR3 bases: TGTGCCAGCAGCTTAGGATGGCGGGGCCCTCTCAGGCGCGAGCAGTACTTC. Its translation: CASSLGWRGPLRREQYF.

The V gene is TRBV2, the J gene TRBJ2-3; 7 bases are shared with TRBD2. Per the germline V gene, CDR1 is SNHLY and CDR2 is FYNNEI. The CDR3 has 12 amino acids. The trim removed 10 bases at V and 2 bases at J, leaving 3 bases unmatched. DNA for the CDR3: TGTGCCACGCGGGGGAACACAGATACGCAGTATTTT. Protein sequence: CATRGNTDTQYF.

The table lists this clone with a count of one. Here the CDR3 DNA reads TGCAGCGTTCTTCTAGCGGGGGGCACGAACACCGGGGAGCTGTTTTTT. Translated, it gives CSVLLAGGTNTGELFF. The chain is built from TRBV29-1 and TRBJ2-2, with 11 bases fitting TRBD2. The CDR3 loop spans 16 amino acids. The germline gives CDR1 SQVTM, CDR2 ANQGSEA. V lost 5 bases and J lost 0; bases outside the gene matches: 5.

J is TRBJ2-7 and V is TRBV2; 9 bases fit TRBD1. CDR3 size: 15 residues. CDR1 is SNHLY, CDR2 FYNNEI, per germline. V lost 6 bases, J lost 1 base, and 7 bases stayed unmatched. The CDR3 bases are TGTGCCAGCAGCCAACAGGGGGCTGTGTCCTACGAGCAGTACTTC. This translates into CASSQQGAVSYEQYF.

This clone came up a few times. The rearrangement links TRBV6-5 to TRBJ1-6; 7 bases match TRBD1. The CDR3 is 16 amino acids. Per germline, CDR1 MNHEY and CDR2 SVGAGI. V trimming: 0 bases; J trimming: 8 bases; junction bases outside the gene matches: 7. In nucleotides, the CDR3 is TGTGCCAGCAGTTACTCGAGCAGGGGGAGGTATTCACCCCTCCACTTT. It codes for CASSYSSRGRYSPLHF.

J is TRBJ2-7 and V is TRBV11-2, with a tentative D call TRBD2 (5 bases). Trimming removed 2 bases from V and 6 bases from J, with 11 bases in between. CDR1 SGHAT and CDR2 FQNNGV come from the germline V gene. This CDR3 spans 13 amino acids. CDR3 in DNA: TGTGCCAGCAGCTTATGGGGAGAGGGCGAGCAGTACTTC. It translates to CASSLWGEGEQYF.

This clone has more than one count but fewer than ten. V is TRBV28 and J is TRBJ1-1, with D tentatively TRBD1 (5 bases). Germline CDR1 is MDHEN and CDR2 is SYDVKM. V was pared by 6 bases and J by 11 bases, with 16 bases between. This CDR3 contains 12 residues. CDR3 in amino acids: CASSRPGARAFF. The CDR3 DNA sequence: TGTGCCAGCAGCCGACCTGGGGCGCGCGCTTTCTTT.

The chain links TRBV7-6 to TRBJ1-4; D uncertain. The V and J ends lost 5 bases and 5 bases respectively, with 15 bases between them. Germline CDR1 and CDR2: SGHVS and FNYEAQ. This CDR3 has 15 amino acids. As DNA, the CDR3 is TGTGCCAGCAGCCAAATGGGAACGCTGAATGAAAAACTGTTTTTT. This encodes CASSQMGTLNEKLFF.

Written as DNA, the CDR3 is TGTGCCAGCAGGGGTTGGGAGAACGAGCAGTACTTC. This encodes CASRGWENEQYF. This chain links TRBV5-5 with TRBJ2-7, with D perhaps matching TRBD2 (5 bases). CDR1 and CDR2 (germline): SGHKS, YYEKEE (reference sequence). With 5 bases removed from V and 5 bases from J, the gap between germline ends came to 11 bases. This CDR3 contains 12 residues.

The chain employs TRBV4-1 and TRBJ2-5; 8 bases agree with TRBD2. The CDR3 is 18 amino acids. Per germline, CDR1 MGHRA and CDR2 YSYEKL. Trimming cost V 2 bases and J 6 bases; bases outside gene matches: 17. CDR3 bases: TGCGCCAGCAGCCAATTGAGCGGGGGTGGTGTCACCTTGAAGACCCAGTACTTC. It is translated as CASSQLSGGGVTLKTQYF.

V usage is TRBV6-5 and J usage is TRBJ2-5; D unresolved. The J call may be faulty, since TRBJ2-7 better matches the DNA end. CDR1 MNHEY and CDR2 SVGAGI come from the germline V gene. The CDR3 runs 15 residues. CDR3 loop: CASSKGPNNQYEQYF. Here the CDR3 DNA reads TGTGCCAGCAGTAAAGGACCGAATAATCAATACGAGCAGTACTTC.

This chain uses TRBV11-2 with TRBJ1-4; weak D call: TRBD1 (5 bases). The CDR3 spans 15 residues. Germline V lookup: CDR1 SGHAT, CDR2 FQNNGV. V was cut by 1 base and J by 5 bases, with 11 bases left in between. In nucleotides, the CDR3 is TGTGCCAGCAGCTTAGCGGACAACCTCAATGAAAAACTGTTTTTT. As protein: CASSLADNLNEKLFF.

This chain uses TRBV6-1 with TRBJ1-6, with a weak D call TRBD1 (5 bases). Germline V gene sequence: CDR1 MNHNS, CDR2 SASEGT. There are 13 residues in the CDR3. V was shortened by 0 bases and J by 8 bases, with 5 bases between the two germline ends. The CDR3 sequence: CASSEAGDSPLHF. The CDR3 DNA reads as TGTGCCAGCAGTGAAGCGGGGGATTCACCCCTCCACTTT.

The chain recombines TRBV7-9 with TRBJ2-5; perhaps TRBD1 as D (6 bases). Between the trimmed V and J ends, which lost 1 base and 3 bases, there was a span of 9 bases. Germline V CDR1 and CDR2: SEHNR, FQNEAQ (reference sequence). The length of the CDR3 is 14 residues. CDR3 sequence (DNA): TGTGCCAGCAGCTTAGTGGGGGCGAAAGAGACCCAGTACTTC. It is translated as CASSLVGAKETQYF.

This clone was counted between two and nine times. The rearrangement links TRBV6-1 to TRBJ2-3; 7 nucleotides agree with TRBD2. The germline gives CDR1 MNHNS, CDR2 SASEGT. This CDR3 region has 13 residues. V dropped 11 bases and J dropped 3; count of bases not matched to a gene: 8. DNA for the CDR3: TGTGCCGTTCAGTTCGGGGGGACAGATACGCAGTATTTT. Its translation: CAVQFGGTDTQYF.

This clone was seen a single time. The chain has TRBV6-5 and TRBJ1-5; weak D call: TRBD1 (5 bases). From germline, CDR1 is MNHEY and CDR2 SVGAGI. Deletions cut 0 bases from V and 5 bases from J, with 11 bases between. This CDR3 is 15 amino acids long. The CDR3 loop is CASSYSGRDDQPQHF. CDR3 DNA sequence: TGTGCCAGCAGTTACTCGGGCAGGGACGATCAGCCCCAGCATTTT.

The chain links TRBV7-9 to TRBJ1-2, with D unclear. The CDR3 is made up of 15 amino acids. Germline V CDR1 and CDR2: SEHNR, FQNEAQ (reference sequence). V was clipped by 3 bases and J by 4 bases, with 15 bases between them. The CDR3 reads CASSFRRTDFYGYTF. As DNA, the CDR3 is TGTGCCAGCAGCTTCCGCCGGACGGATTTCTATGGCTACACCTTC. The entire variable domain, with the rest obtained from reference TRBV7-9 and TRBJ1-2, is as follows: DTGVSQNPRHKITKRGQNVTFRCDPISEHNRLYWYRQTLGQGPEFLTYFQNEAQLEKSRLLSDRFSAERPKGSFSTLEIQRTEQGDSAMYLCASSFRRTDFYGYTFGSGTRLTVV.

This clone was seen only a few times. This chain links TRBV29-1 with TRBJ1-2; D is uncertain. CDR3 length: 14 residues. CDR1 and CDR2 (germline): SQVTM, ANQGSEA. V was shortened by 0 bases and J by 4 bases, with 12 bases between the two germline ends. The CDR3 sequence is CSVEDLREGYGYTF. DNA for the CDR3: TGCAGCGTTGAAGATCTGCGGGAGGGCTATGGCTACACCTTC.

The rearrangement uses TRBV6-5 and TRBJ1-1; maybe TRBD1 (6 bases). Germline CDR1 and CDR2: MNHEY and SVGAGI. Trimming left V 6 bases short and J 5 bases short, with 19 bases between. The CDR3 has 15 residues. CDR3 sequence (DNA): TGTGCCAGCAGATCCCTTGACAGGAGGGGAACTGAAGCTTTCTTT. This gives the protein CASRSLDRRGTEAFF.

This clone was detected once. CDR3 bases: TGTGCCAGCAGTTCCCGAACAGGGAAACGGGTAAATGAGCAGTTCTTC. Translation gives CASSSRTGKRVNEQFF. The V gene is TRBV6-5, the J gene TRBJ2-1, with TRBD1 as a possible D gene (6 bases). The CDR3 has 16 amino acids. Germline V gene data show CDR1 as MNHEY and CDR2 as SVGAGI. With 4 bases removed from V and 7 bases from J, the gap between germline ends came to 20 bases.

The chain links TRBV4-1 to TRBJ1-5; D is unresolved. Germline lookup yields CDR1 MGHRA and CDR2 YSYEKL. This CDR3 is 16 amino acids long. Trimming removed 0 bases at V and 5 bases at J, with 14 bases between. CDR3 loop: CASSQEGIGWDQPQHF. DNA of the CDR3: TGCGCCAGCAGCCAAGAAGGGATAGGATGGGATCAGCCCCAGCATTTT.

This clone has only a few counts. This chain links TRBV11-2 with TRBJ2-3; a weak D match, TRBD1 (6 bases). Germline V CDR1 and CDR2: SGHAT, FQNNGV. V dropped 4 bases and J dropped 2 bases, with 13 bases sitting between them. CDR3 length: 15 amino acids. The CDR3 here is CASSSRQDPTDTQYF. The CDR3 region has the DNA TGTGCCAGCAGCTCTAGACAGGATCCCACAGATACGCAGTATTTT. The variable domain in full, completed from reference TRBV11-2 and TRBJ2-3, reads EAGVAQSPRYKIIEKRQSVAFWCNPISGHATLYWYQQILGQGPKLLIQFQNNGVVDDSQLPKDRFSAERLKGVDSTLKIQPAKLEDSAVYLCASSSRQDPTDTQYFGPGTRLTVL.

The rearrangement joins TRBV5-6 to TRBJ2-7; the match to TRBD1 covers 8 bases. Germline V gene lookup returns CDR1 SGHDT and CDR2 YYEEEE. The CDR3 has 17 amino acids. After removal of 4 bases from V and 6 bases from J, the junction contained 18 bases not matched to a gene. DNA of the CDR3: TGTGCCAGCAGCCTGGGGGCGTTGAGACAGGGGAGGTTCGAGCAGTACTTC. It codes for CASSLGALRQGRFEQYF. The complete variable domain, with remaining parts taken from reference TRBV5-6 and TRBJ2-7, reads DAGVTQSPTHLIKTRGQQVTLRCSPKSGHDTVSWYQQALGQGPQFIFQYYEEEERQRGNFPDRFSGHQFPNYSSELNVNALLLGDSALYLCASSLGALRQGRFEQYFGPGTRLTVT.

The CDR3: CASSDTGALYNEQFF. DNA of the CDR3: TGTGCCAGCAGCGATACAGGGGCACTCTACAATGAGCAGTTCTTC. The chain employs TRBV7-6 and TRBJ2-1, with 7 bases fitting TRBD1. V dropped 5 bases and J dropped 3; count of bases not matched to a gene: 7. Per germline, CDR1 SGHVS and CDR2 FNYEAQ. The CDR3 is 15 amino acids.

CDR3: CSAGTGLDEQFF. CDR3 coding DNA: TGCAGCGCTGGAACAGGGCTAGATGAGCAGTTCTTC. V gene TRBV29-1 combines with J gene TRBJ2-1; tentatively, D is TRBD1 (6 bases). V was cut by 7 bases and J by 8 bases, with 15 bases left in between. The V gene's germline CDR1 is SQVTM and CDR2 ANQGSEA. This CDR3 has 12 residues.